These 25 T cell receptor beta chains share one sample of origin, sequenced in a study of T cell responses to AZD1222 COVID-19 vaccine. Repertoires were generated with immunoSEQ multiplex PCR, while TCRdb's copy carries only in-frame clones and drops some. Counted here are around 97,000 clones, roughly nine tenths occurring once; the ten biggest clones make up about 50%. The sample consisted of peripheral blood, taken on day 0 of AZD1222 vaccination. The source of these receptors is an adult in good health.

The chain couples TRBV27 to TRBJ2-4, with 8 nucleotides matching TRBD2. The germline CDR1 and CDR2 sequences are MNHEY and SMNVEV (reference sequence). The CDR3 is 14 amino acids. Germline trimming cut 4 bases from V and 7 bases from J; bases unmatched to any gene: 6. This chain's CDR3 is CASSYGRAGNIQYF. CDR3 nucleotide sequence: TGTGCCAGCAGTTACGGGAGGGCCGGGAACATTCAGTACTTC.

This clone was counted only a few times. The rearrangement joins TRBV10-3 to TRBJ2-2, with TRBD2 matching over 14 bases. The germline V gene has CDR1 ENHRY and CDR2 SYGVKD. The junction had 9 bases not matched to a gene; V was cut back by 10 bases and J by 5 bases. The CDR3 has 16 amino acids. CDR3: CATRGTSGRGTGELFF. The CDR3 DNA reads TGTGCCACCCGAGGGACTAGCGGGAGAGGAACCGGGGAGCTGTTTTTT.

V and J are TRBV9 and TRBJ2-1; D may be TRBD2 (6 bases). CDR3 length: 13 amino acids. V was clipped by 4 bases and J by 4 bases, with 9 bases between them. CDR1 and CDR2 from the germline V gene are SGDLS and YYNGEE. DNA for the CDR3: TGTGCCAGCAGCCGTAGCGGTTACAATGAGCAGTTCTTC. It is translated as CASSRSGYNEQFF.

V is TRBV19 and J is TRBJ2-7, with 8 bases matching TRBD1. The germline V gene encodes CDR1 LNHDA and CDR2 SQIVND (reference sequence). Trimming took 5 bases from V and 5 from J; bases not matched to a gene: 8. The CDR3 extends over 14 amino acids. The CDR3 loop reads CASSFQGAVNEQYF. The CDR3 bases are TGTGCCAGTAGTTTTCAGGGGGCGGTTAACGAGCAGTACTTC.

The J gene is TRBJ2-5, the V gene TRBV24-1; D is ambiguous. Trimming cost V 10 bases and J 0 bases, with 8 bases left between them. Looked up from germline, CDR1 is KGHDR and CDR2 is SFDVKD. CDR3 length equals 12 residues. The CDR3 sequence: CATDIDQETQYF. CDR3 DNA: TGTGCCACAGACATAGACCAAGAGACCCAGTACTTC.

This CDR3 is CASSDSRETGELFF. CDR3 in DNA: TGTGCCAGCAGTGACTCGAGAGAAACCGGGGAGCTGTTTTTT. The genes are TRBV6-4 and TRBJ2-2; D remains ambiguous. Per the germline V gene, CDR1 is MRHNA and CDR2 is SNTAGT. V was pared by 0 bases and J by 5 bases, with 7 bases between. CDR3 length equals 14 residues.

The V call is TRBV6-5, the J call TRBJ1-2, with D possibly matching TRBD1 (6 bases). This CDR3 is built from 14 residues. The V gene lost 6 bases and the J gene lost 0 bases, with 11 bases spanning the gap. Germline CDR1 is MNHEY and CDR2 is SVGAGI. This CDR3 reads CASRLTGANYGYTF. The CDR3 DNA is TGTGCCAGCAGACTGACAGGAGCTAACTATGGCTACACCTTC.

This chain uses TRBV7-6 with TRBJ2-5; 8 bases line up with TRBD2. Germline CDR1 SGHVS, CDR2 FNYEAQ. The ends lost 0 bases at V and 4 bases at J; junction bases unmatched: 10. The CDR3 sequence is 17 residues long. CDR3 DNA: TGTGCCAGCAGCTTAGCGAGTGCCAGCGGGAGCGCAGAGACCCAGTACTTC. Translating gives CASSLASASGSAETQYF.

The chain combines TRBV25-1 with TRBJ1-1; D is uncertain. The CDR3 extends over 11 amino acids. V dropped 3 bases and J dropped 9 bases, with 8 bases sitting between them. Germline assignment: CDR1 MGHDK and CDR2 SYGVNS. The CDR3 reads CASSDVYQAFF. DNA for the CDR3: TGTGCCAGCAGTGACGTCTATCAAGCTTTCTTT.

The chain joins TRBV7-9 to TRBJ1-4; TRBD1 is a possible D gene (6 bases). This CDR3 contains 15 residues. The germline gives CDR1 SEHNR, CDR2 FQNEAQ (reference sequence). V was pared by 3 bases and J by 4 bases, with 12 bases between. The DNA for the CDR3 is TGTGCCAGCAGCTTGGGCGGGACACTTAATGAAAAACTGTTTTTT. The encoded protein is CASSLGGTLNEKLFF.

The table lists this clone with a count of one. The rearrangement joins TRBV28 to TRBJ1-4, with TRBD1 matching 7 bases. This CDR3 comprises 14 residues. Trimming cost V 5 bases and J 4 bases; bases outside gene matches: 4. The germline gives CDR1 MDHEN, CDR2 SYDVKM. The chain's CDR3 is CASSGDSHNEKLFF. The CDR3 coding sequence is TGTGCCAGCAGTGGGGACAGCCATAATGAAAAACTGTTTTTT. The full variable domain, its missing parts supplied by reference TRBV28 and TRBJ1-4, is DVKVTQSSRYLVKRTGEKVFLECVQDMDHENMFWYRQDPGLGLRLIYFSYDVKMKEKGDIPEGYSVSREKKERFSLILESASTNQTSMYLCASSGDSHNEKLFFGSGTQLSVL.

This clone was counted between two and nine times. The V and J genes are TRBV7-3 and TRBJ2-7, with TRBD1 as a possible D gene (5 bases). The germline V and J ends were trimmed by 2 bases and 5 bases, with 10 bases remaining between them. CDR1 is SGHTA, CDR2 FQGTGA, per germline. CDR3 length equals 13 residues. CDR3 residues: CASSLPDRHEQYF. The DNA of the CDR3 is TGTGCCAGCAGCTTACCCGACAGACACGAGCAGTACTTC.

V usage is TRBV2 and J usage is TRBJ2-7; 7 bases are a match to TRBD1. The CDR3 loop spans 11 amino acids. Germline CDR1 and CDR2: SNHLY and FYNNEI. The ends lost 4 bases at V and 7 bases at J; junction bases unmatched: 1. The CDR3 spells CASSGQGEQYF. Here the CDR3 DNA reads TGTGCCAGCAGTGGACAGGGTGAGCAGTACTTC.

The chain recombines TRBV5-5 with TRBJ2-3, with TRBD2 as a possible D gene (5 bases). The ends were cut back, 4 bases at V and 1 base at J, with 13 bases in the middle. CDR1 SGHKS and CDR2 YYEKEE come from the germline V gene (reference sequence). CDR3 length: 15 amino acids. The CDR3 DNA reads TGTGCCAGCAGCAACCGCGTGCGGGGCACAGATACGCAGTATTTT. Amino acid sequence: CASSNRVRGTDTQYF.

DNA of the CDR3: TGTGCCAGCAGTTTTAGGGACAGGGGGCTAACTGAAGCTTTCTTT. Encoded protein: CASSFRDRGLTEAFF. The chain employs TRBV27 and TRBJ1-1, with TRBD1 matching 12 bases. The germline gives CDR1 MNHEY, CDR2 SMNVEV (reference sequence). The V segment lost 3 bases and the J segment 5 bases; nucleotides outside the gene matches: 4. CDR3 length: 15 residues.

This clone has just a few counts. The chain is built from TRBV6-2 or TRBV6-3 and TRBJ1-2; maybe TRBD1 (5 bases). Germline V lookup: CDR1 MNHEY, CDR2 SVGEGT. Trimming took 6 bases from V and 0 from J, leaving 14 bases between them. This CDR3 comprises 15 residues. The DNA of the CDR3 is TGTGCCAGCAGCCAGACTAAGGGGCCTAACTATGGCTACACCTTC. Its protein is CASSQTKGPNYGYTF.

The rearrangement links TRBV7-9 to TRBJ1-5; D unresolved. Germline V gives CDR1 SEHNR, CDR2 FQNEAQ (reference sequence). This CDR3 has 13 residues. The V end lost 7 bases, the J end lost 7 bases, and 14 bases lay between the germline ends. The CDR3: CASTNDVRQPQHF. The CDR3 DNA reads TGTGCCAGCACCAATGACGTTCGGCAGCCCCAGCATTTT.

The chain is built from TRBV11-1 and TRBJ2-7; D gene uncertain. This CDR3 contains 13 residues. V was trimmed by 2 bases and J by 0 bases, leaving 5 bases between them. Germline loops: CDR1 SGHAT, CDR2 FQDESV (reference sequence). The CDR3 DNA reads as TGTGCCAGCAGCTTATCGGCCTCCTACGAGCAGTACTTC. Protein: CASSLSASYEQYF.

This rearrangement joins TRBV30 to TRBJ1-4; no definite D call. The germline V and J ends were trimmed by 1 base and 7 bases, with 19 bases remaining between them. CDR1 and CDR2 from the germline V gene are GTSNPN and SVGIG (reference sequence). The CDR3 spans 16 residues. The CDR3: CAWSEVRGKISEKLFF. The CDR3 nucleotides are TGTGCCTGGAGTGAGGTGCGTGGGAAGATAAGTGAAAAACTGTTTTTT.

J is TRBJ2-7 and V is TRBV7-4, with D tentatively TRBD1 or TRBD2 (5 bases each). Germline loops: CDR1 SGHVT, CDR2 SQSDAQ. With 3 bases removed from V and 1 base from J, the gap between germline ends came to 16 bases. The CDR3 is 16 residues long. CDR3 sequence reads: CASSFPPRDRSYEQYF. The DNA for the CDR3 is TGTGCCAGCAGCTTCCCGCCCCGGGACCGATCCTACGAGCAGTACTTC.

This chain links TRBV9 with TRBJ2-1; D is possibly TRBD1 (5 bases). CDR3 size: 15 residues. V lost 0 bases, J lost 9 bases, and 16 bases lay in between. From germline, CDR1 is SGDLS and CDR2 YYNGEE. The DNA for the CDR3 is TGTGCCAGCAGCGTAGGGTTCAGGGATAATACTGAGCAGTTCTTC. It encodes CASSVGFRDNTEQFF. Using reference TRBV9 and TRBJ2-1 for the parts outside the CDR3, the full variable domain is DSGVTQTPKHLITATGQRVTLRCSPRSGDLSVYWYQQSLDQGLQFLIQYYNGEERAKGNILERFSAQQFPDLHSELNLSSLELGDSALYFCASSVGFRDNTEQFFGPGTRLTVL.

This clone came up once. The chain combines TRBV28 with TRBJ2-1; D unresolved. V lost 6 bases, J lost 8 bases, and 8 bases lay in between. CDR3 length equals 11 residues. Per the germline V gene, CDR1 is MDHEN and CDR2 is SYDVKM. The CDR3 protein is CASSPSHEQFF. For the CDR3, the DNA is TGTGCCAGCAGCCCATCCCATGAGCAGTTCTTC.

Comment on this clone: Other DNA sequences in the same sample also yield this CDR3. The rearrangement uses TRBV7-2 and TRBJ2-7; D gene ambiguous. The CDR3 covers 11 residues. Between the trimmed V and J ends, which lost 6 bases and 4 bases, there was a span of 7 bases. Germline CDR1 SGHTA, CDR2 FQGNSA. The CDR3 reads CASSFLYEQYF. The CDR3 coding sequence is TGTGCCAGCAGTTTTCTTTACGAGCAGTACTTC.

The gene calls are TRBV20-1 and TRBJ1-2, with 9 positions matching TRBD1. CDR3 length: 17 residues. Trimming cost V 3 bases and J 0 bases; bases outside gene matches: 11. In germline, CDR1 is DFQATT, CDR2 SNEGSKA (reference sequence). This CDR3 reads CSASGGQGSLTNYGYTF. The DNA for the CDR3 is TGCAGTGCTAGTGGGGGACAGGGCTCCCTAACTAACTATGGCTACACCTTC.

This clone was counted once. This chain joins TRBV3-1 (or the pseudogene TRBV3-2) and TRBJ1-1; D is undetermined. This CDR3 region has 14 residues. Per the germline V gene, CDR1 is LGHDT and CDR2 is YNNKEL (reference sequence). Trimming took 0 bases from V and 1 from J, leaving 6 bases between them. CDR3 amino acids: CASSQDSGNTEAFF. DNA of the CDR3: TGTGCCAGCAGCCAAGATTCGGGGAACACTGAAGCTTTCTTT.